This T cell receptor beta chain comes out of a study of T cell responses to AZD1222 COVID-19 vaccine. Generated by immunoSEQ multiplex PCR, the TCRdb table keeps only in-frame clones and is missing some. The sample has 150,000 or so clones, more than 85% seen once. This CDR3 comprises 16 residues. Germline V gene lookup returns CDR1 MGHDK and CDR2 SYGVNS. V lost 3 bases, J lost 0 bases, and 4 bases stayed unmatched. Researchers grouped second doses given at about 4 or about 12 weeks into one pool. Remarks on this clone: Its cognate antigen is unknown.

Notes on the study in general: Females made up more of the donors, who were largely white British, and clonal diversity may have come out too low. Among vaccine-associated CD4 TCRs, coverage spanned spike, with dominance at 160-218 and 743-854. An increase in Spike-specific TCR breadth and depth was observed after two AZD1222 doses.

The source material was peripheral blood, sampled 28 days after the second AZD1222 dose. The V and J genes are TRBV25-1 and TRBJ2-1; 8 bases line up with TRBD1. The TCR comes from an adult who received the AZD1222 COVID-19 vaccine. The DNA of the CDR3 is TGTGCCAGCAGTGATCGGACAGGGAGCTCCTACAATGAGCAGTTCTTC. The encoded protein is CASSDRTGSSYNEQFF.